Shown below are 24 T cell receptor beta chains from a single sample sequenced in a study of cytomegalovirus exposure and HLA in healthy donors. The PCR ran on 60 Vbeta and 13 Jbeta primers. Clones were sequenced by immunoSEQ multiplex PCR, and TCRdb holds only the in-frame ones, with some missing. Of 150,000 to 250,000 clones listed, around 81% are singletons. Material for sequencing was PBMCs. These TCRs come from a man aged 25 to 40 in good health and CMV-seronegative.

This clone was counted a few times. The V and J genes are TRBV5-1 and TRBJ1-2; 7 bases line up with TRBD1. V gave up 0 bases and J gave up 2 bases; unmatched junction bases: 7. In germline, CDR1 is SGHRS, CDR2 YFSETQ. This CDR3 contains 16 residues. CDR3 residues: CASSLGALTGNYGYTF. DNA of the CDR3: TGCGCCAGCAGCTTGGGGGCCCTGACAGGGAACTATGGCTACACCTTC.

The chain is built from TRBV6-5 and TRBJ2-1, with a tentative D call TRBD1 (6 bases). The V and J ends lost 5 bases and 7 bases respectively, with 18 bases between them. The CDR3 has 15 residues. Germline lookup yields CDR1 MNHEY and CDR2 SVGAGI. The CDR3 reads CASSAGQFSGNEQFF. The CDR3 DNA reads TGTGCCAGCAGTGCAGGACAGTTCTCGGGGAATGAGCAGTTCTTC.

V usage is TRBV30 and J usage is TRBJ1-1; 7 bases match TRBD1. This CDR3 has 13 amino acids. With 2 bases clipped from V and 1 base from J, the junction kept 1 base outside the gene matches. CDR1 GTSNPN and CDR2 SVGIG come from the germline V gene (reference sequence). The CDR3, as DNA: TGTGCCTGGAGTTGGACAGGGAACACTGAAGCTTTCTTT. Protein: CAWSWTGNTEAFF.

This CDR3 reads CASSPRLAGGPTDTQYF. The CDR3 nucleotides are TGTGCCAGCAGTCCCAGACTAGCGGGAGGGCCGACAGATACGCAGTATTTT. V usage is TRBV27 and J usage is TRBJ2-3; TRBD2 matches 14 bases. Germline V gene sequence: CDR1 MNHEY, CDR2 SMNVEV (reference sequence). The CDR3 sequence is 17 residues long. The V and J ends lost 5 bases and 3 bases, in that order; junction bases with no gene match: 7.

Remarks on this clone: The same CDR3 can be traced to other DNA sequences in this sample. The CDR3, as DNA: TGTGCCAGCTCACCAATAACAGGGGTGAACACTGAAGCTTTCTTT. Translation gives CASSPITGVNTEAFF. The chain has TRBV18 and TRBJ1-1, with 7 nucleotides matching TRBD1. This CDR3 is built from 15 residues. V dropped 2 bases and J dropped 0; count of bases not matched to a gene: 3. Germline V CDR1 and CDR2: KGHSH, LQKENI.

CDR3 protein: CASSSPSALAGPYEQYF. DNA for the CDR3: TGTGCCAGCAGCTCCCCGTCGGCCCTAGCGGGACCCTACGAGCAGTACTTC. V usage is TRBV9 and J usage is TRBJ2-7; 9 bases are a match to TRBD2. With 4 bases clipped from V and 2 bases from J, the junction kept 13 bases outside the gene matches. The CDR3 contains 17 residues. CDR1 and CDR2 from the germline V gene are SGDLS and YYNGEE.

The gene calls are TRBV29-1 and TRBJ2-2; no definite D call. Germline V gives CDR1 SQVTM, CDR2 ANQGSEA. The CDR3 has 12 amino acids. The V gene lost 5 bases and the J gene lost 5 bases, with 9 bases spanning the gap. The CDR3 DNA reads TGCAGCGTTCGAGGTCAAACCGGGGAGCTGTTTTTT. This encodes CSVRGQTGELFF.

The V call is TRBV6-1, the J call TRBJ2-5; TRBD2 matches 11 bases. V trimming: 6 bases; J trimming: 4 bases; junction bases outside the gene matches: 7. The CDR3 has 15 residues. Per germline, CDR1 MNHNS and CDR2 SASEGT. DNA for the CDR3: TGTGCCAGCAGAGACTTCGGACTAGCGGGAGAGACCCAGTACTTC. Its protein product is CASRDFGLAGETQYF.

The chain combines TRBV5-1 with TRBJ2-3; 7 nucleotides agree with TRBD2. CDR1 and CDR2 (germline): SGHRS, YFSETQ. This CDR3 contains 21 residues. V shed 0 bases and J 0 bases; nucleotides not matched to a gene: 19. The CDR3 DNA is TGCGCCAGCAGCTTGGCCGTGGCGGGGGTCGGGGCACTTACTAGCACAGATACGCAGTATTTT. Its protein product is CASSLAVAGVGALTSTDTQYF.

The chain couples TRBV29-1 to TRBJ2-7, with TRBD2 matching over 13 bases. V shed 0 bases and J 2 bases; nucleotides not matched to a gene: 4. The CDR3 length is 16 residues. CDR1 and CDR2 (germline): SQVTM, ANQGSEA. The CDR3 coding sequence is TGCAGCGTTGAAGATGTGACTAGCGGGAGGCCCTACGAGCAGTACTTC. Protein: CSVEDVTSGRPYEQYF.

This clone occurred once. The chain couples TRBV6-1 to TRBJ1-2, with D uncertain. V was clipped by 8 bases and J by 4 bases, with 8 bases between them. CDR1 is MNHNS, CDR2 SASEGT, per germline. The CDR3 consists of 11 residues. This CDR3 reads CASVQFYGYTF. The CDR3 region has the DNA TGTGCCAGCGTCCAGTTCTATGGCTACACCTTC.

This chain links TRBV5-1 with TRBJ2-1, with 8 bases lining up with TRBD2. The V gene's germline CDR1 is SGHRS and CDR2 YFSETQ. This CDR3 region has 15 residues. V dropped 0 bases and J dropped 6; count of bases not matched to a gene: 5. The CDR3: CASSLVAGGLNEQFF. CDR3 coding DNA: TGCGCCAGCAGCTTGGTGGCGGGAGGTCTCAATGAGCAGTTCTTC.

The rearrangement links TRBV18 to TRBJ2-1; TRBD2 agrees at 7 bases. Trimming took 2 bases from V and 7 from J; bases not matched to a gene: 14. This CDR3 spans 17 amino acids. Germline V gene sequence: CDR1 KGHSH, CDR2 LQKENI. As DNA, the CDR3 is TGTGCCAGCTCACCATGGGGGGGGTGGTCCTCCGGGAATGAGCAGTTCTTC. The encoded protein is CASSPWGGWSSGNEQFF. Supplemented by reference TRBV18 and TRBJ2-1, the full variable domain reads NAGVMQNPRHLVRRRGQEARLRCSPMKGHSHVYWYRQLPEEGLKFMVYLQKENIIDESGMPKERFSAEFPKEGPSILRIQQVVRGDSAAYFCASSPWGGWSSGNEQFFGPGTRLTVL.

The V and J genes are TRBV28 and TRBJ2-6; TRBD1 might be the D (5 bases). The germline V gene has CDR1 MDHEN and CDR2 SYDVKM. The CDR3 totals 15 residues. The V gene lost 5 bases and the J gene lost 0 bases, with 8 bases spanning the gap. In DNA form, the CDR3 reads TGTGCCAGCAGTCGGACATTCTCTGGGGCCAACGTCCTGACTTTC. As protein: CASSRTFSGANVLTF.

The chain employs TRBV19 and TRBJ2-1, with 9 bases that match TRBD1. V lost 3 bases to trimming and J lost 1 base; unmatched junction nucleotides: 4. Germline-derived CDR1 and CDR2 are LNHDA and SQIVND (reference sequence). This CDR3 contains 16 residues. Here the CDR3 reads CASSMGGQGSYNEQFF. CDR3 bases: TGTGCCAGTAGTATGGGGGGACAGGGATCCTACAATGAGCAGTTCTTC.

The CDR3 DNA sequence: TGTGCCAGCAGTGAGGAGGCAGGATATGGCTACACCTTC. Amino acids: CASSEEAGYGYTF. V usage is TRBV6-5 and J usage is TRBJ1-2, with D unclear. Trimming took off 5 bases at V and 5 bases at J, with 12 bases between the two ends. The CDR3 consists of 13 residues. Germline CDR1 reads MNHEY; CDR2 reads SVGAGI.

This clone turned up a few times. The CDR3 DNA reads as TGTGCCAGCTCACCAAGGGACTTGCCGGGCACTGAAGCTTTCTTT. Residues: CASSPRDLPGTEAFF. The chain combines TRBV18 with TRBJ1-1; possible D gene TRBD1, 5 bases. Between the trimmed V and J ends, which lost 2 bases and 4 bases, there was a span of 14 bases. The CDR3 extends over 15 amino acids. CDR1 is KGHSH and CDR2 is LQKENI in the germline V gene.

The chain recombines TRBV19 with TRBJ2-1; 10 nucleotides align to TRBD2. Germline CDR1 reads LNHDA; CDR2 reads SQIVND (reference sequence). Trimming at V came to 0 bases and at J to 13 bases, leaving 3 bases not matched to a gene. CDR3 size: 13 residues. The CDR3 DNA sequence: TGTGCCAGTAGTATAGATCTAGCGGGAGACCAGTTCTTC. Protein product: CASSIDLAGDQFF.

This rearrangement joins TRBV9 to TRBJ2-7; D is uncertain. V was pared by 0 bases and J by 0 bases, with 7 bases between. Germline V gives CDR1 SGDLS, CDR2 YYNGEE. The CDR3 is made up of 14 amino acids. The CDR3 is CASSVGSFSYEQYF. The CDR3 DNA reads TGTGCCAGCAGCGTAGGTTCGTTCTCCTACGAGCAGTACTTC. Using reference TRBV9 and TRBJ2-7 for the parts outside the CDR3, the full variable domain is DSGVTQTPKHLITATGQRVTLRCSPRSGDLSVYWYQQSLDQGLQFLIQYYNGEERAKGNILERFSAQQFPDLHSELNLSSLELGDSALYFCASSVGSFSYEQYFGPGTRLTVT.

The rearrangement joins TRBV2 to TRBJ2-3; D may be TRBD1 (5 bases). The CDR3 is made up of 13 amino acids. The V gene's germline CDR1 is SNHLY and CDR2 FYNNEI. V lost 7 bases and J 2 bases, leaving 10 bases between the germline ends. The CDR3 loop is CASTDTYTDTQYF. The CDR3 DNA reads TGTGCCAGCACGGACACTTACACAGATACGCAGTATTTT. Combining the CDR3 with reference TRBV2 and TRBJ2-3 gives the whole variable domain EPEVTQTPSHQVTQMGQEVILRCVPISNHLYFYWYRQILGQKVEFLVSFYNNEISEKSEIFDDQFSVERPDGSNFTLKIRSTKLEDSAMYFCASTDTYTDTQYFGPGTRLTVL.

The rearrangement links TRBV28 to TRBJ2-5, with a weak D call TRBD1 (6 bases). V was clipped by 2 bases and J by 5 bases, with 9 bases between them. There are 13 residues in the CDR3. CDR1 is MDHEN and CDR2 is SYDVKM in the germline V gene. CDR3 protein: CASSLGGQETQYF. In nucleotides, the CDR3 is TGTGCCAGCAGTTTAGGGGGCCAGGAGACCCAGTACTTC. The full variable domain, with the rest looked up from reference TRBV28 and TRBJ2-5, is DVKVTQSSRYLVKRTGEKVFLECVQDMDHENMFWYRQDPGLGLRLIYFSYDVKMKEKGDIPEGYSVSREKKERFSLILESASTNQTSMYLCASSLGGQETQYFGPGTRLLVL.

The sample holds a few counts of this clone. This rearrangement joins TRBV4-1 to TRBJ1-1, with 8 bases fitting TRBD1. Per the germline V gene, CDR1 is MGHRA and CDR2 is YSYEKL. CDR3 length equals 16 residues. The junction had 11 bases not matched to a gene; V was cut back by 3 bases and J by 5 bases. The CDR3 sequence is CASSHPTGQGWTEAFF. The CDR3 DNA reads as TGCGCCAGCAGCCATCCCACTGGACAGGGCTGGACTGAAGCTTTCTTT.

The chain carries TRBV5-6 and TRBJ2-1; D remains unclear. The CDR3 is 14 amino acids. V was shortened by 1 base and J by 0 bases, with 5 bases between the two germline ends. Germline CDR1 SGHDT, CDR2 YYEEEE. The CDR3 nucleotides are TGTGCCAGCAGCTTGCTCAGCTCCTACAATGAGCAGTTCTTC. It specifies CASSLLSSYNEQFF.

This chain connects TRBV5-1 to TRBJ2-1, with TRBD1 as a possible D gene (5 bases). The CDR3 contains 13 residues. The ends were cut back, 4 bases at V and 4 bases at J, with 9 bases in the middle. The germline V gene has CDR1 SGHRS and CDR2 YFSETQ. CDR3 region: CASSTDNYNEQFF. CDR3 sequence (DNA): TGCGCCAGCAGCACGGACAATTACAATGAGCAGTTCTTC.